The TCR beta chain under discussion was sequenced for a study of blood T cell repertoires in COVID-19 (dated by TCRdb to the early 2020s). Regarding the research as a whole: Samples from collaborators originated in the United States, Italy and Spain and spanned both the acute and convalescent phases of COVID-19. The prospective study material was composed of cDNA or gDNA derived from T cells, B-cell-depleted T cells, or PBMCs. Subjects who had been exposed to COVID-19, were actively infected with it, or had recovered from it provided the deeply sampled blood TCRbeta repertoires that made up the dataset. A freely available public database, intended as a resource for researchers studying the immune response to SARS-CoV-2, is where the repertoires were released. The samples were drawn from two sources: the first 160 participants of the ongoing ImmuneRACE study, and some 1,300 subjects contributed by 6 global collaborators. The sample metadata nearly always contained a de-identified subject ID, COVID-19 status, age in years and sex. Where available, HLA class I and class II types were obtained from metadata supplied by the sample provider rather than from assay-based typing.

The immunoSEQ Assay, a bias-controlled multiplex PCR, was used to amplify TCRbeta CDR3 regions from genomic DNA. Turning to the authors' computational methods: Nucleated cell counts per sample were estimated from amplification of reference gene primers within the assay. Sequence reads were collapsed and filtered to measure the absolute abundance of every unique TCRbeta CDR3 rearrangement. For each sample, productive Simpson clonality was calculated by taking the square root of Simpson's diversity index across productive rearrangements. Imported from immuneACCESS, the table was reduced by TCRdb to in-frame sequences with V and J called. These copies leave out some clones; in studies compared against another copy, an unresolved V gene accounts for under half, and the cause of the remainder is not known. V, J and clone size are taken as reported in that table, and D and trimming were inferred from the DNA itself. The table for this sample lists 95,000 to 110,000 clones; roughly 84% of them were counted only once. Of the sample, less than 5% falls within the top ten clones.

V gives up 5 bases and J gives up 5 bases, and the segment between their germline ends measures 3 bases. CDR3 length: 11 amino acids, cysteine to phenylalanine. Only the CDR3 DNA stays, 33 bases, in frame from base 1. The germline V gene encodes CDR1 SEHNR and CDR2 FQNEAQ (reference sequence). Collaborating institutions collected whole blood in K2EDTA tubes following their own protocols. For TCRbeta analysis, collaborators shipped samples in one of three forms: frozen whole blood, isolated PBMCs, or DNA extracted from either of those sample types. On this clone itself: Its antigen specificity is not known. Base qualities were left out, and no much larger clone turns up one base away.

Broader findings and caveats from the paper: How much clinical and demographic metadata was included differed by source and by participant, and the metadata was provided uncurated.

Sequencing was performed on peripheral blood. The chain links TRBV7-9 with TRBJ1-4; the D gene is not confidently resolved. The sequence was obtained from a human donor in a cohort sampled during active COVID-19. In nucleotides, the sequence is TGTGCCAGCAGCCCGAATGAAAAACTGTTTTTT. This sequence encodes CASSPNEKLFF.